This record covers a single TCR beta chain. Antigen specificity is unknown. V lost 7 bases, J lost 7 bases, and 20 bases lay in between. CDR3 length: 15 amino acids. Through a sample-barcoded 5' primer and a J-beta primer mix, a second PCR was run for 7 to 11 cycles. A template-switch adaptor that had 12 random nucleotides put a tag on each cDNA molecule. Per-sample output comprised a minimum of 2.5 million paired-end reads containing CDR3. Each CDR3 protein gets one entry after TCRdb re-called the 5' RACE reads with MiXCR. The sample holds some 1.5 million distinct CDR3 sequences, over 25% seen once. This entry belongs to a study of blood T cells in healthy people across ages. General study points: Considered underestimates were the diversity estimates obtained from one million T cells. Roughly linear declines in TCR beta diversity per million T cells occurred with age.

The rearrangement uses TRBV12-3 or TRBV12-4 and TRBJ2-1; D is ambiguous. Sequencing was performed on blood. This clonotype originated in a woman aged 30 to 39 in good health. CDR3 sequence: CASTQLPIALNEQFF. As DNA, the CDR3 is TGTGCCAGCACCCAACTCCCTATTGCCTTAAATGAGCAGTTCTTC.